This is a list of T cell receptor beta chains from one sample in a study of T cells in Graves' hyperthyroidism and ophthalmopathy. MiXCR, run by TCRdb on the multiplex PCR reads, gives a single entry per CDR3 protein. The data contain more than 300,000 distinct CDR3 sequences, around 20% of them singletons. Material: blood. All receptors come from a man aged 18 to 35 with Graves' ophthalmopathy. CDR3s include the opening cysteine and the closing phenylalanine or tryptophan. A D gene is named only where the DNA matches it firmly. Expanded clones get a size class; other rows say once, few or many, or leave the size out.

j_gene,abundance,v_gene,d_gene,CDR3nt,CDR3aa
TRBJ2-7,many,TRBV6-1,TRBD1,TGTGCCAGCAGTCTCAGGACAGGGTCCTACGAGCAGTACTTC,CASSLRTGSYEQYF
TRBJ2-1,few,TRBV28,TRBD2,TGTGCCAGCAGTTCACCAGCGGGGGGAACAAACAATGAGCAGTTCTTC,CASSSPAGGTNNEQFF
TRBJ2-7,many,TRBV5-1,-,TGCGCCAGCAGCTCGGGCTATACCTACGAGCAGTACTTC,CASSSGYTYEQYF
TRBJ2-3,many,TRBV3-1,-,TGTGCCAGCAGCCAAGATCGGGGGGCGGATACGCAGTATTTT,CASSQDRGADTQYF
TRBJ2-5,-,TRBV15,-,TGTGCCACCAGCAGGGTCCAAGAGACCCAGTACTTC,CATSRVQETQYF
TRBJ2-6,-,TRBV5-1,TRBD1,TGCGCCAGTGCCGGGACAGCTTTAAATTCTGGGGCCAACGTCCTGACTTTC,CASAGTALNSGANVLTF
TRBJ2-7,many,TRBV20-1,-,TGCAGTGCTTACGGGCTGGGGGGCTACGAGCAGTACTTC,CSAYGLGGYEQYF
TRBJ2-3,few,TRBV20-1,-,TGCAGTGCTAGGGGCACCTACACAGATACGCAGTATTTT,CSARGTYTDTQYF
TRBJ2-6,-,TRBV20-1,-,TGCAGTGCTAGAGATTCAGGGCCCCGCCGCGGGGCCAACGTCCTGACTTTC,CSARDSGPRRGANVLTF
TRBJ1-1,many,TRBV7-9,-,TGTGCCAGCAGCGGACAGCTCAGGGTTTTAAACACTGAAGCTTTCTTT,CASSGQLRVLNTEAFF
TRBJ1-3,-,TRBV12-3/TRBV12-4,-,TGTTCCAGCAGTTCCCAGAGCTCTGGAAACACCATATATTTT,CSSSSQSSGNTIYF
TRBJ2-2,few,TRBV10-3,-,TGTGCCATCAGTGAAAGGGAGCTCGGCGAACCATGGGGGGAGCTGTTTTTT,CAISERELGEPWGELFF
TRBJ2-7,few,TRBV6-1,TRBD1,TGTGCCAGCAGGGACATCCAGACAGGGGGCGTCTCCTACGAGCAGTACTTC,CASRDIQTGGVSYEQYF
TRBJ2-2,-,TRBV7-2,TRBD1,TGTGCCAGCAGCCTCGGGGACAGAGACACCGGGGAGCTGTTTTTT,CASSLGDRDTGELFF
TRBJ2-1,-,TRBV5-1,-,TGCGCCAGCAGCTTGGTAGGGGATACAACGCAGTTCTTC,CASSLVGDTTQFF
TRBJ2-7,many,TRBV20-1,-,TGCAGTGCTAGAAGGGTCTACTCCTACGAGCAGTACTTC,CSARRVYSYEQYF
TRBJ1-2,many,TRBV7-9,-,TGTGCCAGCAGCTTAACCCGGACCTCTGGCTACACCTTC,CASSLTRTSGYTF
TRBJ2-5,many,TRBV11-2,-,TGTGCCAGCAGCTTAGGGGGCAGCCAGGAGACCCAGTACTTC,CASSLGGSQETQYF
TRBJ2-3,-,TRBV15,TRBD2,TGTGCCACCAATCCGGGGGGATCATCAGATACGCAGTATTTT,CATNPGGSSDTQYF
TRBJ1-1,few,TRBV12-3/TRBV12-4,TRBD1,TGTGCCAGCAGTTTACCGGGACAGGGCACTGAAGCTTTCTTT,CASSLPGQGTEAFF
TRBJ1-2,many,TRBV3-1,-,TGTGCCAGCAGCCAAGATCTAGGCAGTAGTTTCTATGGCTACACCTTC,CASSQDLGSSFYGYTF
TRBJ1-4,-,TRBV28,-,TGTGCCAGCAGTTTATCCGGGGAGGCAAAACTGTTTTTT,CASSLSGEAKLFF
TRBJ1-1,many,TRBV20-1,-,TGCAGTGCCGCTTTCTTGGGTGAAGCTTTCTTT,CSAAFLGEAFF
TRBJ2-1,once,TRBV4-2,TRBD2,TGTGCCAGCAGCCAAGAGACAGCGGGGGTCCCAAACAATGAGCAGTTCTTC,CASSQETAGVPNNEQFF
TRBJ2-2,few,TRBV7-9,TRBD2,TGTGCCAGCAGCCAGCGGGGACTTAACACCGGGGAGCTGTTTTTT,CASSQRGLNTGELFF
TRBJ2-7,many,TRBV20-1,-,TGCAGTGCTCCGGTACTAGACTACGAGCAGTACTTC,CSAPVLDYEQYF
TRBJ2-5,few,TRBV6-1,TRBD2,TGTGCCAGCAGCCAACTAGCGGATCAAGAGACCCAGTACTTC,CASSQLADQETQYF
TRBJ2-1,few,TRBV29-1,-,TGCAGCGGTACCCGGGAGCTCTACAATGAGCAGTTCTTC,CSGTRELYNEQFF
TRBJ2-1,many,TRBV5-1,-,TGCGCCAGCAGCTTGGGTCCTAGCGATACCTACAATGAGCAGTTCTTC,CASSLGPSDTYNEQFF
TRBJ2-7,-,TRBV28,TRBD1,TGTGCCAGCAGAGAAGACAGGGCCATCTCCTACGAGCAGTACTTC,CASREDRAISYEQYF
TRBJ2-7,many,TRBV20-1,-,TGCAGTGCTACCCCCAGCCGTAGCCCCTACGAGCAGTACTTC,CSATPSRSPYEQYF
TRBJ2-2,few,TRBV5-5,TRBD1,TGTGCCAGCAGCTGGGGACAGGGAACCGGGGAGCTGTTTTTT,CASSWGQGTGELFF
TRBJ1-1,many,TRBV5-1,TRBD1,TGCGCCAGCAGCTTGGGGGACAGGGCGAACACTGAAGCTTTCTTT,CASSLGDRANTEAFF
TRBJ1-2,-,TRBV19,TRBD1,TGTGCCAGTAGTATTGACAGGGACTATGGCTACACCTTC,CASSIDRDYGYTF
TRBJ1-5,many,TRBV20-1,-,TGCAGTGCTAGAGTGGTTAATCGGGACGGCAGCAATCAGCCCCAGCATTTT,CSARVVNRDGSNQPQHF
TRBJ1-1,-,TRBV18,-,TGTGCCAGCTCACGGGCCAAAGACAGCCCGAACACTGAAGCTTTCTTT,CASSRAKDSPNTEAFF
TRBJ1-1,many,TRBV3-1,-,TGTGCCAGCAGCTCCGGGGCTGAGACTGAAGCTTTCTTT,CASSSGAETEAFF
TRBJ1-2,many,TRBV9,-,TGTGCCAGCAGCGTAGCGGACAGCCCAAACTATGGCTACACCTTC,CASSVADSPNYGYTF
TRBJ1-1,-,TRBV18,-,TGTGCCAGCTCAGACCCCGTGTCCCTCAAAACTGAAGCTTTCTTT,CASSDPVSLKTEAFF
TRBJ1-3,few,TRBV6-1,-,TGTGCCAGCAGCGGGTTAGGCAACACCATATATTTT,CASSGLGNTIYF
TRBJ1-6,many,TRBV5-1,-,TGCGCCAGCAGCTTCTACAGGGTTGATTCACCCCTCCACTTT,CASSFYRVDSPLHF
TRBJ2-3,many,TRBV2,-,TGTGCCAGCAGTGAAGTCCGAACAGATACGCAGTATTTT,CASSEVRTDTQYF